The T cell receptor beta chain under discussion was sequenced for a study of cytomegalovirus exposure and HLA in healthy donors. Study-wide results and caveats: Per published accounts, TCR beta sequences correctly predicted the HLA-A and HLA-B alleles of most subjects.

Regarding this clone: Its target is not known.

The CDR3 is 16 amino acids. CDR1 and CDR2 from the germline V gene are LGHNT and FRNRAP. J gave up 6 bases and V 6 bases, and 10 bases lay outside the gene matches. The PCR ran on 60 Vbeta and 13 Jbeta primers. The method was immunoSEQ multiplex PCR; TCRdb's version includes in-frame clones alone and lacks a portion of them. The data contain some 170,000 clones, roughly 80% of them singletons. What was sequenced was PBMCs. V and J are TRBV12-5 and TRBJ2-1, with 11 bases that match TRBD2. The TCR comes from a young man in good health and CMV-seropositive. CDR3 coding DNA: TGTGCTAGTGGCAAAAATAGCGGGGGGGCCCCCAATGAGCAGTTCTTC. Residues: CASGKNSGGAPNEQFF.